The clone carrying this TCR beta chain occurred many times. This entry belongs to a study of T cells in Graves' hyperthyroidism and ophthalmopathy. Each patient was aged 18 to 65 and had newly diagnosed hyperthyroidism of under 2 months' duration. Diagnostic decisions used clinical symptoms, serum thyroxine and TRAb, thyroid ultrasound and orbital computed tomography. Amplified regions were TCR beta CDR3 sequences from RNA transcripts. The primer set for the first-round RT-PCR of the TCR CDR3 was HTBI. MiXCR, run by TCRdb on the multiplex PCR reads, gives a single entry per CDR3 protein. The sample shows 350,000 to 450,000 distinct CDR3 sequences, approximately 18% of them seen only once. Germline values: CDR1 MNHEY, CDR2 SMNVEV (reference sequence). With 2 bases clipped from V and 4 bases from J, the junction kept 7 bases outside the gene matches. This CDR3 has 15 residues.

The chain has TRBV27 and TRBJ2-7; 8 bases map to TRBD2. The TCR comes from a woman aged 25 to 39 with Graves' hyperthyroidism that later progressed to Graves' ophthalmopathy. The sample was blood. CDR3 region: CASSLGSGRGYEQYF. CDR3 coding DNA: TGTGCCAGCAGTTTAGGCAGCGGGAGAGGGTACGAGCAGTACTTC.